This T cell receptor (beta chain) was captured in a study of blood T cell repertoires in COVID-19. Overall study context: Italy, Spain and the United States were the sources of the convalescent and acute COVID-19 samples. PBMCs, B-cell-depleted T cells, or T cells were the source of the cDNA or gDNA that made up the material.

CDR3 length: 16 amino acids. Germline CDR1 reads LNHDA; CDR2 reads SQIVND (reference sequence). V shed 7 bases and J shed 0 bases, with 18 bases lying between them. This clone appeared a few times. In the source study's methods: From reference gene primer amplification, estimates of nucleated cell counts were derived. The protocol was immunoSEQ multiplex PCR, while the TCRdb copy is restricted to in-frame clones and leaves out a portion. That table is the source of V, J and clone size, and D and trimming were worked out from the DNA. The sample contains around 200,000 clones, roughly 83% of which appear only once.

Sample: PBMCs or T cells enriched from blood (not recorded which). The receptor was derived from a man aged 40-55 years with acute COVID-19. The J gene is TRBJ1-2, the V gene TRBV19; perhaps TRBD1 as D (6 bases). CDR3 in amino acids: CASTPRQGIANYGYTF. CDR3 sequence (DNA): TGTGCCAGTACCCCCAGGCAGGGGATAGCTAACTATGGCTACACCTTC.